This TCR beta chain stems from a study of OX40 agonist ivuxolimab in advanced cancers. Looking at the study overall: Patients were treated with ivuxolimab, an agonistic anti-OX40 (CD134) antibody.

The data were produced by immunoSEQ multiplex PCR, yet TCRdb's version contains in-frame clones alone and is incomplete. The sample has 60,000 or so clones, 90% to 95% seen once. V was clipped by 5 bases and J by 4 bases, with 6 bases between them. CDR1 is DFQATT, CDR2 SNEGSKA, per germline (reference sequence). The CDR3 extends over 11 amino acids. As for this clone: The antigen remains unidentified.

Regarding the study as a whole: Relatively little clonal expansion, among the lowest observed, appeared in partial responders at 0.1-3.0 mg/kg.

This chain joins TRBV20-1 and TRBJ2-1; no reliable D call. This TCR came from an adult with an advanced solid tumor such as melanoma, head and neck, liver or kidney cancer. The starting material was CD4+ or CD8+ T cells sorted from blood, obtained in a trial of the OX40 agonist ivuxolimab. The CDR3 loop is CSADHYNEQFF. The CDR3 DNA reads TGCAGTGCTGACCATTACAATGAGCAGTTCTTC.